One TCR beta chain is described in this entry. Its antigen is not known. An overnight rest at 37°C with 200 IU/ml IL-2 preceded regulatory T cell sorting from thawed PBMCs. The sample comes from a study of Tregs in tolerant kidney transplant recipients. Findings and caveats of the study: For some patients, primers changed over time, blocking nucleotide-level comparison.

Sequencing was performed with immunoSEQ multiplex PCR; in TCRdb, only in-frame clones are kept and a portion is missing. The sample lists fewer than 80,000 clones, about 98% occurring once. Material: Tregs from blood, obtained before the transplant. The receptor comes from a human donor who received a combined kidney and bone marrow transplant.

CDR3 amino acids: CASSLGRSYGYTF. The CDR3 DNA is TGTGCCAGCAGCTTAGGACGGAGCTATGGCTACACCTTC. V and J are TRBV11-3 and TRBJ1-2, with D unresolved. The CDR3 consists of 13 residues. Between the trimmed V and J ends, which lost 1 base and 4 bases, there was a span of 7 bases. Germline V gene data show CDR1 as SGHNT and CDR2 as YENEEA.